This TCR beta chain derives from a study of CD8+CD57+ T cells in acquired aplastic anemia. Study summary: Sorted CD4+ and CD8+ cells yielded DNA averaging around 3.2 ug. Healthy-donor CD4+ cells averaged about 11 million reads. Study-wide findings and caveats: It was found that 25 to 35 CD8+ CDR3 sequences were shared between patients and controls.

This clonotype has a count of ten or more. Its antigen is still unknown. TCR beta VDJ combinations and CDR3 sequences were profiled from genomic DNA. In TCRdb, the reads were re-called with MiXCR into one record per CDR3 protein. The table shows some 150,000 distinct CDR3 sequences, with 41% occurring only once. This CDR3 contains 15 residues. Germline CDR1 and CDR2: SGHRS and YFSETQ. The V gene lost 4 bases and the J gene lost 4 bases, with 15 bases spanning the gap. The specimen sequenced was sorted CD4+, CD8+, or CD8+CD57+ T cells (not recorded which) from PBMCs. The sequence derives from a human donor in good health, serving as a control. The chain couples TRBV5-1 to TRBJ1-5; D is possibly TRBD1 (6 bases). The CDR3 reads CASSPDGQPNQPQHF. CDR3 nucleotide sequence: TGCGCCAGCAGCCCGGATGGACAGCCTAATCAGCCCCAGCATTTT.